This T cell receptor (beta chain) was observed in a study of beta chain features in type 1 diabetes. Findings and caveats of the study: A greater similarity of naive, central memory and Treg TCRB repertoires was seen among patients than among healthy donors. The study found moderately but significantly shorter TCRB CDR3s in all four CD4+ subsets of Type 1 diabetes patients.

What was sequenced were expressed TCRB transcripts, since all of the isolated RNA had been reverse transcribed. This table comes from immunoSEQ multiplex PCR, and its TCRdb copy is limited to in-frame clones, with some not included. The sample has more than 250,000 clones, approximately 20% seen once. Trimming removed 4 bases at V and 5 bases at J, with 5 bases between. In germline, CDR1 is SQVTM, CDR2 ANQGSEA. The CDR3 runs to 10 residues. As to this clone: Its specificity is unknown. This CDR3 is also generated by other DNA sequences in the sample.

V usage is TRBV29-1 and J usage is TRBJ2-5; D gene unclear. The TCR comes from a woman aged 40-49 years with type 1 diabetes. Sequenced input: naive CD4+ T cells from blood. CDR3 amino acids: CSVGRETQYF. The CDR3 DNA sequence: TGCAGCGTTGGCAGGGAGACCCAGTACTTC.